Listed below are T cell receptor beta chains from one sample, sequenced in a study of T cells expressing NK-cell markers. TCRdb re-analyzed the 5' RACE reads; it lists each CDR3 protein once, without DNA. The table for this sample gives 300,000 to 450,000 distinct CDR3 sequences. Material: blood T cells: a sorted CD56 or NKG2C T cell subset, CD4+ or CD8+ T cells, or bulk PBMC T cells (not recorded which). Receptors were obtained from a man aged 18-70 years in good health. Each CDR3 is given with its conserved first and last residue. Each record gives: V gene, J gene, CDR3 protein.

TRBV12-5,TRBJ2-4,CASGSNAIQYF
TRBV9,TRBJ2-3,CASSVGVALPRYF
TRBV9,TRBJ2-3,CASSGAGDADTQYF
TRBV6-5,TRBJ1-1,CASSYLGGGGTEAFF
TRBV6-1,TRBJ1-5,CASTKTVALDQPQHF
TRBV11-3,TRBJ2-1,CASSLRGAGEQFF
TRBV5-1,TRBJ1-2,CASSLSADYGYTF
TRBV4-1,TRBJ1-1,CASSPRTNTEAFF
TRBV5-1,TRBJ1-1,CASKTIVGAPEAFF
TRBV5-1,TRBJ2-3,CASSLGQGARDTQYF
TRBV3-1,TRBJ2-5,CASSQDRVQETQYF
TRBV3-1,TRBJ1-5,CASGQGYGNQPQHF
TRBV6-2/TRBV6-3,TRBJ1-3,CASSQGGNTIYF
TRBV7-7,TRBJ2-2,CASSPIIAGGVGELFF
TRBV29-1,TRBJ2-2,CSVTTGKKAGTNTGELFF
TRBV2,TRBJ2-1,CASSERVWDNEQFF
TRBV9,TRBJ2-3,CASSPLTGTGVNTQYF
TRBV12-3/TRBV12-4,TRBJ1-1,CASRKGGAVNTEAFF
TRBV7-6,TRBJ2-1,CASSLVATGAYNEQFF